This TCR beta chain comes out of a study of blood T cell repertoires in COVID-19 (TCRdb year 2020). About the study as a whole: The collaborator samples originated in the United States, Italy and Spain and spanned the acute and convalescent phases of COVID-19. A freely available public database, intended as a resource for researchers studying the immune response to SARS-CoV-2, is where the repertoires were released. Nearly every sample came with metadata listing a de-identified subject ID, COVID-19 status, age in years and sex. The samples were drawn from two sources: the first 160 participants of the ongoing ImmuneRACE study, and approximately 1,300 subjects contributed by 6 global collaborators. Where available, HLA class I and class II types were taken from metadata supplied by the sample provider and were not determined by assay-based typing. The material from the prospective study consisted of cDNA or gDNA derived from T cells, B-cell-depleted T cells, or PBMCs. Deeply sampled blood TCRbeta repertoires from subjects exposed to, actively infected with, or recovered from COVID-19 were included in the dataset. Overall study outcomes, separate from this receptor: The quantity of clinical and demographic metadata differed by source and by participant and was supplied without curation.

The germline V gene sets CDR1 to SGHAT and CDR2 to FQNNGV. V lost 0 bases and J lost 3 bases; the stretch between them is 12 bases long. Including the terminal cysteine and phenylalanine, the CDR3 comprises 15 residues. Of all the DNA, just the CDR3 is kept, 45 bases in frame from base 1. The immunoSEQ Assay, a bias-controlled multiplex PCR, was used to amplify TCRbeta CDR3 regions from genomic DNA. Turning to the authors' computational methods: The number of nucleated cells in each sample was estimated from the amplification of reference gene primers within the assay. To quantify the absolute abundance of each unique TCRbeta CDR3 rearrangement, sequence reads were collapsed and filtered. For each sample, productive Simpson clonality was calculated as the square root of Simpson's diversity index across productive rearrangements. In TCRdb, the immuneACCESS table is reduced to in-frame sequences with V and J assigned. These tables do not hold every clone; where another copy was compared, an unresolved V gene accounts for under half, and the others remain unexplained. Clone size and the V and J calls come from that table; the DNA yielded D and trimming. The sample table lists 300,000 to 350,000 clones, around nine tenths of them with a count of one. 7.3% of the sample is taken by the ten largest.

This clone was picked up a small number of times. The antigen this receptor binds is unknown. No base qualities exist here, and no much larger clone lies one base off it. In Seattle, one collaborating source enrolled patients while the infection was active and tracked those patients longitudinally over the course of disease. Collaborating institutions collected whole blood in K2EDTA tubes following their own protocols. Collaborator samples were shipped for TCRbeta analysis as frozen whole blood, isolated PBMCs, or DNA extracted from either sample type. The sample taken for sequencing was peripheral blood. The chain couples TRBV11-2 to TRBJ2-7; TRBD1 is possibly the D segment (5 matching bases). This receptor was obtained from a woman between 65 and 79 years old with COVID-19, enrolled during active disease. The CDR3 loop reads CASSLDPGLLYEQYF. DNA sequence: TGTGCCAGCAGCTTAGATCCAGGGTTGCTCTACGAGCAGTACTTC. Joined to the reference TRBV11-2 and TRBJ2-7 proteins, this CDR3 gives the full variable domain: EAGVAQSPRYKIIEKRQSVAFWCNPISGHATLYWYQQILGQGPKLLIQFQNNGVVDDSQLPKDRFSAERLKGVDSTLKIQPAKLEDSAVYLCASSLDPGLLYEQYFGPGTRLTVT.